The present entry profiles one T cell receptor (beta chain) with its context. What antigen it recognizes has not been identified. No base-level quality is on record; no much larger clone is a single base apart. CDR1 LNHNV and CDR2 YYDKDF were looked up in the germline V gene (reference sequence). From the cysteine through the phenylalanine, the CDR3 covers 17 amino acids. This entry keeps only the CDR3 DNA: 51 bases, framed from base 1. V lost 1 base and J lost 2 bases, and the count of bases not matched to a germline gene is 8. The data originate from a study of cytomegalovirus exposure and HLA in healthy donors (dated by TCRdb to the late 2010s). In the study overall: An earlier analysis of some 600 of the donors reported approximately 260 Gb of sequence data and 117 million unique TCR beta sequences obtained from around 170 million T cells. Along with the roughly 710-subject first cohort, a separate validation cohort of over a hundred different subjects was used. The study aimed to test whether cataloging public T cell receptors could reveal signatures of past pathogen exposure. Approximately 300 gigabases of sequencing data and around 80 million unique TCR sequences made up an early release that covered approximately 650 HLA-typed donors. To predict cytomegalovirus infection status, the study combined high-throughput TCR immunosequencing, statistical association of individual TCRs with disease status, and machine learning. Class I and class II HLA loci were covered by the typing at four-digit resolution. Rather than using new phenotypic data, the later analysis identified candidate immune exposures from TCR beta sequences and from how often those sequences occurred across donors. The study profiled the T cell repertoires of 666 subjects by immunosequencing and related them to cytomegalovirus serostatus. The genetic ancestry cluster associated with self-reported Caucasian donors included 81% of the roughly 390 genotyped donors. All discovery cohort repertoires had been generated using a single sequencing platform. Genome-wide SNP genotypes for about three fifths of the 666 donors were used in a later genetic analysis, which treated that subset as a discovery cohort. Typing coverage varied by locus: roughly 620-640 donors for A, B, C, DRB1 and DQB1; about 520 for DQA1; approximately 570 for DPA1; 450 to 480 for DPB1. Donor age, sex, ethnicity and CMV serostatus were compiled alongside the repertoire data. On average, about 240,000 unique TCR beta nucleotide sequences were sequenced per donor among some 420 genotyped donors of the cohort, with around 19% of those sequences being non-productive. About five DR-DQ haplotypes were handled as single units for association and clustering because linkage in the cohort was strong. An earlier analysis of roughly 580 of the donors used high-throughput TCR beta sequencing to judge whether each TCR beta V gene segment behaved as functional or pseudogenic. In a later analysis, previously published TCR beta repertoires from hundreds of donors were re-analyzed and high-resolution HLA genotyping was added so that TCR occurrence patterns could be studied. Broad study findings and their caveats: In a later analysis, HLA-associated TCR beta chains were found to be more clonally expanded and to have lower generation probabilities than equally common non-associated chains. Most TCR sequences were seen in very few donors, while some public TCRs were found in many individuals. According to a later analysis, parvovirus B19, influenza, CMV and Epstein-Barr virus appeared linked to several top co-occurrence clusters. In this cohort, only TCR beta chains were sequenced, and detectable features were limited by the absence of alpha or paired-chain data. Cytomegalovirus status was reported to be diagnosed by the classifier with high specificity and sensitivity in both the original and validation cohorts. In a later analysis, TCR association rates were found to vary across HLA loci, with the most associated TCRs seen for DRB1 alleles and the fewest for HLA-C alleles. A group of highly shared sequence variants was considered likely to be a technical artifact of the sequencing pipeline. Specific HLA alleles were associated with 16,951 TCR beta sequences at a false discovery rate of 0.05 in a later analysis. V-gene and J-gene trimming of TCR beta chains was associated with a missense DCLRE1C variant in a later genetic analysis, and the association was replicated in an independent cohort. In an earlier analysis of 587 of the donors, most TCR beta V segments appeared in productive rearrangements about 87% or about 30% of the time, broadly matching IMGT annotations. The study gave a list of roughly 150 TCR beta chains associated with cytomegalovirus. According to a later genetic analysis, donors in an Asian-associated ancestry cluster had fewer N-insertions in productive TCRs than the approximately 670-donor mean. Because counts were too low, seventeen rarely observed V segments, including chromosome 9 orphons, were left out of the earlier analysis of about 620 of the donors. Strong co-occurrence of HLA alleles, especially DR and DQ, made assigning TCR associations to individual alleles difficult. A further reported finding was that TCR beta sequences accurately predicted the HLA-A and HLA-B alleles for most subjects in the first cohort. In vitro tests confirmed that a few of the cytomegalovirus-associated TCR beta chains recognize cytomegalovirus antigens. The presence/absence analyses assumed that sequencing depth was roughly uniform across donors, and that assumption may not be true. Because HLA typing was missing for some donors at each locus, association tests included only the typed subset. Correlated functional status among segregating V segments might be attributable to linkage disequilibrium, but an unknown experimental factor could not be ruled out. According to the authors, the approach could potentially be generalized to other disease states and immunological phenotypes. The 87-base-pair reads could not distinguish some IMGT-functional V segments, including TRBV6-2 and TRBV6-3, so those segments were excluded. The only immune exposure information available for the cohort was CMV serostatus. Most CMV-associated TCR beta chains appeared to be HLA-restricted in a later analysis, and the HLA associations seemed to be driven largely by CMV exposure.

Libraries were built with the immunoSEQ multiplex PCR assay. For the multiplex PCR, a mixture combining 60 forward primers for TCR Vbeta segments and 13 reverse primers for TCR Jbeta segments was used. The CDR3 region of rearranged TCR beta genes was amplified from genomic DNA with a multiplex PCR assay. On the Illumina HiSeq System, the amplified TCR beta libraries were sequenced as 87-base-pair reads. On the authors' methods: A later analysis tallied some 79 million unique TCR beta chains across the 666 repertoires, and around 12 million of those chains were shared by two or more donors. Raw reads were error-corrected and collapsed into unique sequences by a nearest-neighbor algorithm in which closely related sequences were merged to remove PCR and sequencing errors. Alignment of CDR3 sequences to IMGT reference sequences was used to assign V, D and J gene segments. For a sequence to be retained, at least a six-nucleotide match to both a V gene segment and a J gene segment was required. Rearrangements were classified as productive when the CDR3 lacked stop codons and remained in frame with V and J, and all other rearrangements were classified as non-productive. Following IMGT convention, CDR3 was defined as the stretch from the second conserved V-encoded cysteine to the conserved J-encoded phenylalanine. Sequences without an unambiguous match to a single V gene segment were excluded from the earlier analysis of over 500 of the donors. In an earlier analysis of approximately 590 of the donors, a V segment was called functional when productive rearrangements were above 56.7%, and segregating when the standard deviation between donors exceeded 5%. A statistical classification framework was built to diagnose cytomegalovirus status from the catalog of TCR beta chain sequences. V and J gene assignment, in a later analysis, came from comparing TCR nucleotide sequences with IMGT/GENE-DB human TR gene sequences. The TCRdist pipeline was used in a later analysis to assign CDR3 sequences and most-parsimonious VDJ recombination scenarios. In a later analysis, each TCR beta chain was defined by its CDR3 amino acid sequence together with its V-gene family, and reads without a unique V-gene family were excluded. As a way to deal with suspected cross-contamination and a sequencing artifact, a later analysis dropped more than 500 nucleotide sequences that were highly shared and had low generation probability. For each public chain, a later analysis derived a clonal expansion index from normalized ranks of inferred template counts within each repertoire. In a later analysis, generation probabilities were computed using a VDJ recombination model fitted to out-of-frame rearrangements, and the results were checked against IGoR. In a later analysis, hypergeometric tests were used to score TCR-TCR, TCR-HLA and TCR-CMV co-occurrence, with a repertoire-size bias correction applied to TCR pairs. In a later analysis, false discovery rates were estimated by permuting HLA or CMV assignments 20 times. In a later analysis, co-occurring TCRs were grouped with DBSCAN, and TCRdist sequence similarity was added when clustering was performed within HLA-allele-positive subsets. Repertoires with fewer than 30,000 or more than 120,000 public chains were left out of co-occurrence clustering, as were about five repertoires with anomalous nucleotide sharing. Drawn from immuneACCESS, this table holds only the in-frame rearrangements with V and J called that TCRdb kept. Clones are partly lost; checked studies trace under half to an unresolved V gene and leave the rest unexplained. V and J calls and clone size are copied from that table; D and trimming were computed from the DNA. The sample yields about 160,000 clones; about two thirds were counted once. The ten biggest clones cover 4% to 5.5% of the sample.

The cohort consisted of 650 to 700 healthy bone marrow donors. Cohort members were all nominally healthy when sampled, although unrecorded immune exposures were likely present. The donor tested CMV seropositive, placing the donor among the approximately 290 seropositive members of the cohort. A peripheral blood sample was provided by each donor, and peripheral blood mononuclear cells were used for TCR beta sequencing. The Qiagen DNeasy Blood Extraction Kit was used to extract genomic DNA from the blood cell samples. This receptor was obtained from a woman aged 18-29 years in good health and CMV-seropositive. The V and J segments used are TRBV15 and TRBJ2-3, and 8 junction bases match TRBD1. Source material: PBMCs. The CDR3 protein is CATSRGRTGMATDTQYF. The nucleotide sequence reads TGTGCCACCAGCAGAGGAAGGACAGGGATGGCCACAGATACGCAGTATTTT.